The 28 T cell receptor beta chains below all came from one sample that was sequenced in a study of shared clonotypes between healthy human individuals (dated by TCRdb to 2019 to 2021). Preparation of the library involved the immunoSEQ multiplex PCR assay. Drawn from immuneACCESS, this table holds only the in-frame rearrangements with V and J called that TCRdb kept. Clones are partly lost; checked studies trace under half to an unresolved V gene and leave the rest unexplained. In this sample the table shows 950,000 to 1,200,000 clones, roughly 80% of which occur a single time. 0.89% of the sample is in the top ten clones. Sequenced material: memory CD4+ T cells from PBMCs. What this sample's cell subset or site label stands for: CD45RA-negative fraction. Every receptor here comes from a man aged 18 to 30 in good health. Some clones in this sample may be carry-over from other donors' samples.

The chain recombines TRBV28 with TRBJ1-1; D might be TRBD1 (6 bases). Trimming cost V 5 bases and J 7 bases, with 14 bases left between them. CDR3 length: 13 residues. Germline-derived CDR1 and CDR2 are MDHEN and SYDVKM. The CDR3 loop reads CASSIGRGLEAFF. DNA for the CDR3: TGTGCCAGCAGTATCGGTCGGGGGCTTGAAGCTTTCTTT.

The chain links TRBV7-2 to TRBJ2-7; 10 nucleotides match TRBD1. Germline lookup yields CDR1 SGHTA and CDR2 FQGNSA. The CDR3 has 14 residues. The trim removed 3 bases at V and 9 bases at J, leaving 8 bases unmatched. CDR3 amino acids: CASSLGTGARGQYF. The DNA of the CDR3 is TGTGCCAGCAGCTTGGGGACAGGGGCTCGGGGGCAGTACTTC.

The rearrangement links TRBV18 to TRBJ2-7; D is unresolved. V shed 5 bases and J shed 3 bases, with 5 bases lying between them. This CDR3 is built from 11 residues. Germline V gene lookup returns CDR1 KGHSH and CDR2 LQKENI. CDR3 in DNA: TGTGCCAGCTCAACTTACTACGAGCAGTACTTC. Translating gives CASSTYYEQYF.

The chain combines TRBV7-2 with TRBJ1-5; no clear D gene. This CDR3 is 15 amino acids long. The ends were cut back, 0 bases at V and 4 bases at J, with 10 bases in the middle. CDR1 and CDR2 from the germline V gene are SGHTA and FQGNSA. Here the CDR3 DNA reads TGTGCCAGCAGCTTAGCGTTTAAAAGGAATCAGCCCCAGCATTTT. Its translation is CASSLAFKRNQPQHF.

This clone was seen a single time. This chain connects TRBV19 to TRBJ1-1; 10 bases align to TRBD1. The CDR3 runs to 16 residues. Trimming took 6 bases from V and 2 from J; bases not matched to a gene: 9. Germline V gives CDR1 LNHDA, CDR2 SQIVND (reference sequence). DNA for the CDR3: TGTGCCAGTAGCACGCTTGACAGGGGGCTAAACACTGAAGCTTTCTTT. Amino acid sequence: CASSTLDRGLNTEAFF.

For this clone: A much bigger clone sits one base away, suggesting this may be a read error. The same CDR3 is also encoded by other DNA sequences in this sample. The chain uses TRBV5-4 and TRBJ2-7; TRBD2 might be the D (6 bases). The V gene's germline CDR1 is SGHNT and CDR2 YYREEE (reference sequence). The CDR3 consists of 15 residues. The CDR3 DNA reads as TGTGCCAGTAGCTTAGGCGGGGCGAGCTCCTACGAGCAGTACTTC. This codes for CASSLGGASSYEQYF. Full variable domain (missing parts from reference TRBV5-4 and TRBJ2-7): ETGVTQSPTHLIKTRGQQVTLRCSSQSGHNTVSWYQQALGQGPQFIFQYYREEENGRGNFPPRFSGLQFPNYSSELNVNALELDDSALYLCASSLGGASSYEQYFGPGTRLTVT.

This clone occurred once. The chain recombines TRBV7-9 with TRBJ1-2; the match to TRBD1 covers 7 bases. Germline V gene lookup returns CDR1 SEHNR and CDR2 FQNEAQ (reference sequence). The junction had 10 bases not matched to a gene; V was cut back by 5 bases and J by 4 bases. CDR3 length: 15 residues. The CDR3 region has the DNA TGTGCCAGCAGCCGCGGGACAGCTCCCTTCTATGGCTACACCTTC. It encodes CASSRGTAPFYGYTF.

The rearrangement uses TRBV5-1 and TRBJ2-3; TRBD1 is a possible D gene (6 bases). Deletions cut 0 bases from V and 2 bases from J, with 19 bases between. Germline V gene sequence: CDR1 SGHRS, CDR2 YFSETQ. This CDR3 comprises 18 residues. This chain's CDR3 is CASSLAGQGGRYTDTQYF. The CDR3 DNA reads TGCGCCAGCAGCTTGGCCGGGCAAGGGGGACGATACACAGATACGCAGTATTTT. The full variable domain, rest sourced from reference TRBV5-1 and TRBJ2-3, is KAGVTQTPRYLIKTRGQQVTLSCSPISGHRSVSWYQQTPGQGLQFLFEYFSETQRNKGNFPGRFSGRQFSNSRSEMNVSTLELGDSALYLCASSLAGQGGRYTDTQYFGPGTRLTVL.

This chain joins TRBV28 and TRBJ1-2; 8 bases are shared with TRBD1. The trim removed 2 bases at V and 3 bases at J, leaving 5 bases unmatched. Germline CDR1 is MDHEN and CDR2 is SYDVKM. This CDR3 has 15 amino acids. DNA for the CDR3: TGTGCCAGCAGTTTACCAGGGGGCGGTTACTATGGCTACACCTTC. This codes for CASSLPGGGYYGYTF.

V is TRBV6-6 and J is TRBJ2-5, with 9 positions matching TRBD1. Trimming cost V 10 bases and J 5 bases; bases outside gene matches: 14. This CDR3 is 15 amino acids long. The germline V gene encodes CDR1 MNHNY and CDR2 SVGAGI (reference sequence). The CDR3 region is CATKARGDRAETQYF. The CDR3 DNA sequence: TGTGCCACCAAAGCGCGTGGGGACAGGGCGGAGACCCAGTACTTC.

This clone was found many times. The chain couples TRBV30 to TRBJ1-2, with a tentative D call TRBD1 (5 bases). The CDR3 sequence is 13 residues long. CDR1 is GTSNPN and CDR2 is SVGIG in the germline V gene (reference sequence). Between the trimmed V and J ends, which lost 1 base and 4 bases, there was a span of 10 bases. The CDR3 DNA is TGTGCCTGGAGTGCAGACAGCACCTATGGCTACACCTTC. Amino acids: CAWSADSTYGYTF.

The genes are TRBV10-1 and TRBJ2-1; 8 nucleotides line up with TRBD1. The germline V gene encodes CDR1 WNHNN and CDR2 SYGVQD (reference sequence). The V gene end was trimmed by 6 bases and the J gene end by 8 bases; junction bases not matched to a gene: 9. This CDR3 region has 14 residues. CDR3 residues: CASSATGGNDEQFF. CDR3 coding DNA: TGCGCCAGCAGCGCCACAGGGGGTAACGATGAGCAGTTCTTC.

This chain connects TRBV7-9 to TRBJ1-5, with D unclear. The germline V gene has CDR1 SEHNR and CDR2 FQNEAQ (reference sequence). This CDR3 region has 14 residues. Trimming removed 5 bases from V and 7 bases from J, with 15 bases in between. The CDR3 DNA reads TGTGCCAGCAGCCCCCTGGGAGAGGAGCAGCCCCAGCATTTT. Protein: CASSPLGEEQPQHF.

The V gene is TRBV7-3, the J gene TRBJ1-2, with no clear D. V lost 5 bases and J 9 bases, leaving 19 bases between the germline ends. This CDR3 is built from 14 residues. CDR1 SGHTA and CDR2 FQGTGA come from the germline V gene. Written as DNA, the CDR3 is TGTGCCAGCAGCCCCCGCTTGCCTTCAGGTCGCTACACCTTC. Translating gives CASSPRLPSGRYTF.

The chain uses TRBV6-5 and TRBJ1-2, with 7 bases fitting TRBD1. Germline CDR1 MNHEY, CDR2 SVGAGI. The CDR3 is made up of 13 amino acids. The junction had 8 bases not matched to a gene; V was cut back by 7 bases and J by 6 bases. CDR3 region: CASTRVRGDGYTF. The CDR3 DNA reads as TGTGCCAGCACCCGCGTCAGGGGGGATGGCTACACCTTC.

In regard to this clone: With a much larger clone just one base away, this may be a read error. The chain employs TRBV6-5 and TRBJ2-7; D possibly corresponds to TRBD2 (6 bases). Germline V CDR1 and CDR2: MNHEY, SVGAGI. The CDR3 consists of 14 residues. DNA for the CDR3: TGTGACAGCAGGGTAGCGGAGCTATCCTACGAGCAGTACTTC. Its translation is CDSRVAELSYEQYF.

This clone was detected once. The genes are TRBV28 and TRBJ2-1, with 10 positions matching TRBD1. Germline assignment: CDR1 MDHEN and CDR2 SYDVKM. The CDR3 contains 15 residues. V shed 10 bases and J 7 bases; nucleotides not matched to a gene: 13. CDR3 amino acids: CATLQDRGLRNEQFF. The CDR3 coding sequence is TGTGCCACTCTCCAAGACAGGGGGCTTCGGAATGAGCAGTTCTTC.

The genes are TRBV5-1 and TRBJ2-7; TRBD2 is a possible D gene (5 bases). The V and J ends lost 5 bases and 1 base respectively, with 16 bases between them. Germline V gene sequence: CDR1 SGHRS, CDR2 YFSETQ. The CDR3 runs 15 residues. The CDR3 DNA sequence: TGCGCCAGCAGGGGTAGCGCAACAATTTCCTACGAGCAGTACTTC. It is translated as CASRGSATISYEQYF.

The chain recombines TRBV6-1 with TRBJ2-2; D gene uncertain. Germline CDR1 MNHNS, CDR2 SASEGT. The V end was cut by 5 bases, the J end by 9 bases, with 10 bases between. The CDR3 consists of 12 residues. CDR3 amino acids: CASSLTAWELFF. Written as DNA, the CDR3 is TGTGCCAGCAGTCTTACAGCATGGGAGCTGTTTTTT.

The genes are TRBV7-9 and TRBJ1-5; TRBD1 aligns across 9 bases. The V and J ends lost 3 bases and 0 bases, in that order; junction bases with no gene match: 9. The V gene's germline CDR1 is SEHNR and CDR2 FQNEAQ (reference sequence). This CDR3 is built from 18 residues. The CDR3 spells CASSLTGGLGSSNQPQHF. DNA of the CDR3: TGTGCCAGCAGCTTGACAGGGGGTCTTGGGAGTAGCAATCAGCCCCAGCATTTT. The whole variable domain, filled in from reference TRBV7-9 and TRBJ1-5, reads DTGVSQNPRHKITKRGQNVTFRCDPISEHNRLYWYRQTLGQGPEFLTYFQNEAQLEKSRLLSDRFSAERPKGSFSTLEIQRTEQGDSAMYLCASSLTGGLGSSNQPQHFGDGTRLSIL.

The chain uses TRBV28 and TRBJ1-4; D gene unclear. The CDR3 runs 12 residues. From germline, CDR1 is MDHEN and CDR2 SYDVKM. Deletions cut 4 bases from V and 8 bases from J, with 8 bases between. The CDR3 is CASSWGQEKLFF. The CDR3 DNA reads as TGTGCCAGCAGTTGGGGTCAGGAAAAACTGTTTTTT.

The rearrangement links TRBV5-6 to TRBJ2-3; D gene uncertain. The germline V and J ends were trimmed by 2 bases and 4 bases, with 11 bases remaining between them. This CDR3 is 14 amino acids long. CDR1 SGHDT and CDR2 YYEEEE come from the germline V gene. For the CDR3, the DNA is TGTGCCAGCAGCTTTTTCATTGGAGCAGATACGCAGTATTTT. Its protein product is CASSFFIGADTQYF.

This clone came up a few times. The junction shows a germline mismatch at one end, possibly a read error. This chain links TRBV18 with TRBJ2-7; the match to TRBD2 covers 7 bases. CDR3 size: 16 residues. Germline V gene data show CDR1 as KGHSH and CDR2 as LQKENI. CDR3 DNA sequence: TGTGCCAGCTCCCCACCACATACTAGCGCCCCGTACGAGCAGTACTTC. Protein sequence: CASSPPHTSAPYEQYF.

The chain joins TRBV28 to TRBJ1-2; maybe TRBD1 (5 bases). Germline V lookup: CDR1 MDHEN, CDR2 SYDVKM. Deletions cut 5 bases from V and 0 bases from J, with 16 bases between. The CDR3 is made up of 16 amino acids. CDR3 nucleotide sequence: TGTGCCAGCAGTCGCGGGGCCAGGCGGACTAACTATGGCTACACCTTC. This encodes CASSRGARRTNYGYTF.

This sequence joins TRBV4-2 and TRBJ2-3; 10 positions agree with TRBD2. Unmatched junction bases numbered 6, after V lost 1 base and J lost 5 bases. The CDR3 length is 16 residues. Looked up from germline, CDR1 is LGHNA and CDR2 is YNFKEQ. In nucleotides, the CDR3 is TGTGCCAGCAGCCAAGGGCTAGCGGGAGTTATAGATACGCAGTATTTT. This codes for CASSQGLAGVIDTQYF.

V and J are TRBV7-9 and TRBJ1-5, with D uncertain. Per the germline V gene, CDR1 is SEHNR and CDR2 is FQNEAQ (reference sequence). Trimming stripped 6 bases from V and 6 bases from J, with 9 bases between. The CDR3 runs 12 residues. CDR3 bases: TGTGCCAGCAGGTCCGATAGTCAGCCCCAGCATTTT. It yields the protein CASRSDSQPQHF.

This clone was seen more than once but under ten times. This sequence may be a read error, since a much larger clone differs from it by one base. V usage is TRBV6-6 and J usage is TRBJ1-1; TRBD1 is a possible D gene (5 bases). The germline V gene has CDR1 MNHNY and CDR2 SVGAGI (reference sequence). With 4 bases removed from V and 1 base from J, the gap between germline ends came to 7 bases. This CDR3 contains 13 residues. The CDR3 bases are TGTGCCAGCAGTTCACAGGCGAACACTGAAGCTTTCTTT. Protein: CASSSQANTEAFF.

The CDR3: CASSEGTSGSYEQYF. Here the CDR3 DNA reads TGTGCCAGCAGCGAGGGGACTAGCGGCTCCTACGAGCAGTACTTC. The V and J genes are TRBV28 and TRBJ2-7; 11 positions agree with TRBD2. The CDR3 sequence is 15 residues long. J lost 0 bases, V lost 6 bases, and 4 bases had no gene match. Germline CDR1 reads MDHEN; CDR2 reads SYDVKM.